The count of the clone carrying this TCR beta chain is one. As yet, its antigen is unknown. The data were taken from a study of CD8+ T cells in alopecia areata. Overall study: Treated patients took oral tofacitinib at 5 to 10 mg twice daily. Study results and limitations: Affected lesional scalp, above all in alopecia totalis/universalis, was more clonal than normal scalp.

Germline-derived CDR1 and CDR2 are SQVTM and ANQGSEA. Trimming took off 4 bases at V and 4 bases at J, with 11 bases between the two ends. This CDR3 comprises 12 residues. Treatment in this sample: oral pan-JAK inhibitor, 5-10 mg twice daily. Once RNA had been extracted, it was reverse transcribed into cDNA to act as the sequencing template. Only in-frame clones appear in the TCRdb table, and some are missing; sequencing was by immunoSEQ multiplex PCR. The sample has 130,000 or so clones; 86% are singletons. The genes are TRBV29-1 and TRBJ2-7; unclear D gene. The sequence derives from a human donor with alopecia areata. Sequencing used CD8+ T cells sorted from blood, obtained at week 4, from a patient treated with tofacitinib. The DNA of the CDR3 is TGCAGCGTTGGTCACAGCAGATACGAGCAGTACTTC. Amino acid sequence: CSVGHSRYEQYF.